Listed below are T cell receptor beta chains from one sample, sequenced in a study of blood T cell repertoires in COVID-19. Libraries were prepared by immunoSEQ multiplex PCR; TCRdb keeps only in-frame clonotypes and omits some of them. The data show roughly 300,000 clones, approximately 88% seen once. Input material: peripheral blood. These TCRs come from a man aged 18-30 years who had recovered from COVID-19. The CDR3 runs from the conserved cysteine through the conserved F or W. The order of the fields is V gene, D gene, clone size, J gene, CDR3 DNA, CDR3 protein. A D gene is named only where the DNA matches it firmly. Expanded clones get a size class; other rows say once, few or many, or leave the size out.

TRBV29-1	.	.	TRBJ2-2	TGCAGCGTGGAAGACAGATTCACCGGGGAGCTGTTTTTT	CSVEDRFTGELFF
TRBV2	.	.	TRBJ2-7	TGTGCCAGCCCCAAGGGGGGGGTAAGCTCCTACGAGCAGTACTTC	CASPKGGVSSYEQYF
TRBV27	TRBD1	.	TRBJ1-5	TGTGCCAGCAGTCACGGGACAGGGCCCAATCAGCCCCAGCATTTT	CASSHGTGPNQPQHF
TRBV5-4	.	few	TRBJ1-4	TGTGCCAGCAGCTTGAGGGGTGCAACTAATGAAAAACTGTTTTTT	CASSLRGATNEKLFF
TRBV15	.	.	TRBJ1-5	TGTGCCACCAGCAGTGGGCAGACGAATCAGCCCCAGCATTTT	CATSSGQTNQPQHF
TRBV6-1	.	.	TRBJ2-7	TGTGCCAGCAGTGAACGAGGCAGCTCCTACGAGCAGTACTTC	CASSERGSSYEQYF
TRBV30	.	.	TRBJ2-7	TGTGCCTGGACCCCAGGGGCGACTATCTACGAGCAGTACTTC	CAWTPGATIYEQYF
TRBV29-1	.	.	TRBJ1-1	TGCAGCGCTTCTTCACAGGGTGGCACTGAAGCTTTCTTT	CSASSQGGTEAFF
TRBV2	TRBD2	.	TRBJ2-7	TGTGCCAGCTCCCCTAGCGGGATGGACGGGGCCTACGAGCAGTACTTC	CASSPSGMDGAYEQYF
TRBV5-1	TRBD2	.	TRBJ2-1	TGCGCCAGCAGCTTGGGACTAGCGGGAGTTTCCTACAATGAGCAGTTCTTC	CASSLGLAGVSYNEQFF
TRBV28	.	.	TRBJ2-2	TGTGCCAGCGTAGCGTTTTGGCAGGGGAGTACCGGGGAGCTGTTTTTT	CASVAFWQGSTGELFF
TRBV11-2	.	.	TRBJ1-6	TGTGCCAGCAGCTTAATTACAGGTCGGGATTCACCCCTCCACTTT	CASSLITGRDSPLHF
TRBV6-6	.	.	TRBJ1-1	TGTGCCAGCAGTTACAAACAGGGTGATGAAGCTTTCTTT	CASSYKQGDEAFF
TRBV24-1	.	few	TRBJ2-3	TGTGCCACCAGTGATGACGGAGGCACAGATACGCAGTATTTT	CATSDDGGTDTQYF
TRBV18	TRBD2	.	TRBJ2-7	TGTGCCAGCTCATCGGGGAGGGAAACTTCCTACGAGCAGTACTTC	CASSSGRETSYEQYF
TRBV14	TRBD2	.	TRBJ2-3	TGTGCCAGCAGCCCGACTAGCGGACTCACAGATACGCAGTATTTT	CASSPTSGLTDTQYF
TRBV27	.	.	TRBJ2-2	TGTGCCAGCAGAGGGGGGACAGCGAACACCGGGGAGCTGTTTTTT	CASRGGTANTGELFF
TRBV29-1	.	.	TRBJ1-1	TGCAGCGTTATACAGGGAGTGCCTGAAGCTTTCTTT	CSVIQGVPEAFF
TRBV13	.	.	TRBJ1-3	TGTGCCAGCAGCTTCGGACTGCACTCTGGAAACACCATATATTTT	CASSFGLHSGNTIYF
TRBV18	TRBD1	few	TRBJ1-1	TGTGCCAGCTCCGTACGGACAGGGGTAGGCGTTACTATGAACACTGAAGCTTTCTTT	CASSVRTGVGVTMNTEAFF
TRBV15	.	once	TRBJ2-7	TGTGCCACCAGCGTCCCAGGGTCCTACGAGCAGTACTTC	CATSVPGSYEQYF
TRBV5-5	TRBD1	.	TRBJ1-1	TGTGCCAGCAGCCCTGGGGACAGTAAGAACACTGAAGCTTTCTTT	CASSPGDSKNTEAFF
TRBV29-1	TRBD2	.	TRBJ2-1	TGCAGCGCCGCCTGGACTAGCGGGGCAAATGAGCAGTTCTTC	CSAAWTSGANEQFF
TRBV9	.	few	TRBJ1-1	TGTGCCAGCAGCGTAGATCAGGGGAATACTGAAGCTTTCTTT	CASSVDQGNTEAFF
TRBV7-2	.	.	TRBJ1-6	TGTGCCAGCAGCTTAGGGGGTTCCCGGGGACCCCTCCACTTT	CASSLGGSRGPLHF
TRBV18	.	.	TRBJ1-1	TGTGCCAGCTCACCACCGGGCGCTATGAACACTGAAGCTTTCTTT	CASSPPGAMNTEAFF
TRBV5-4	TRBD1	.	TRBJ1-1	TGTGCCAGCAGCCTGCAGGGGGTGTTGAACACTGAAGCTTTCTTT	CASSLQGVLNTEAFF
TRBV25-1	.	.	TRBJ2-7	TGTGCCAGCAGTGAAGGGGGCAAGGGACACCTCTCCTACGAGCAGTACTTC	CASSEGGKGHLSYEQYF
TRBV7-2	.	.	TRBJ2-6	TGTGCCAGCAGCTTAGAGTTATTGAGCTCTGGGGCCAACGTCCTGACTTTC	CASSLELLSSGANVLTF
TRBV12-5	TRBD1	.	TRBJ2-7	TGTGCTAGTGGAATGGGACAGTTCTACGAGCAGTACTTC	CASGMGQFYEQYF
TRBV27	.	.	TRBJ2-1	TGTGCCAGCAGTTTATCGGCACCGGGCAGGGGCTCCTACAATGAGCAGTTCTTC	CASSLSAPGRGSYNEQFF
TRBV25-1	TRBD1	.	TRBJ2-7	TGTGCCAGCAGTGAACCGGGACCCCAGGGGGACGAGCAGTACTTC	CASSEPGPQGDEQYF
TRBV27	TRBD1	.	TRBJ2-5	TGTGCCAGCAGTCGACAGGGTGGAGAGACCCAGTACTTC	CASSRQGGETQYF
TRBV4-3	.	.	TRBJ1-6	TGCGCCAGCAGCCAAACGCCCGAGAGGAGGTCACCCCTCCACTTT	CASSQTPERRSPLHF
TRBV12-3/TRBV12-4	.	.	TRBJ1-1	TGTGCCAGCAGGGCCCATCTGAACACTGAAGCTTTCTTT	CASRAHLNTEAFF
TRBV4-1	.	.	TRBJ2-3	TGCGCCAGCAGCCAAGATTTTTGGCGGGACGGCACAGATACGCAGTATTTT	CASSQDFWRDGTDTQYF
TRBV27	TRBD2	.	TRBJ2-1	TGTGCCAGCAACCTAGCGGGAGTGTCCTACAATGAGCAGTTCTTC	CASNLAGVSYNEQFF
TRBV10-3	.	.	TRBJ2-7	TGTGCCACCCAAGCAATAGGGGGCTACGAGCAGTACTTC	CATQAIGGYEQYF
TRBV7-3	TRBD2	.	TRBJ2-2	TGTGCCAGCAGCCCGAGTTGGGGAGGGACCGGGGAGCTGTTTTTT	CASSPSWGGTGELFF
TRBV10-3	.	.	TRBJ1-1	TGTGCCATCAGTGAGGGGCATATTGCGATCCCTGAAGCTTTCTTT	CAISEGHIAIPEAFF
TRBV12-3/TRBV12-4	TRBD2	.	TRBJ2-7	TGTGCCAGCAGTTTAGCCCTAGCGGGGGAGTACTTC	CASSLALAGEYF
TRBV3-1/TRBV3-2	.	few	TRBJ1-3	TGTGCCAGCAGCCAGGAACGGAGCTCTGGAAACACCATATATTTT	CASSQERSSGNTIYF
TRBV5-5	TRBD2	.	TRBJ2-2	TGTGCCAGCAGCTTCCGTGGGACTAGCACGGTTGGGGGGGAGCTGTTTTTT	CASSFRGTSTVGGELFF
TRBV9	TRBD2	.	TRBJ2-1	TGTGCCAGCAGCGTAGGAGAGTTGGGGGGGTCATGGAATGAGCAGTTCTTC	CASSVGELGGSWNEQFF
TRBV2	TRBD1	.	TRBJ2-2	TGTGCCAGCAGCCCGGGACAGCTATTCACCGGGGAGCTGTTTTTT	CASSPGQLFTGELFF
TRBV6-2/TRBV6-3	TRBD1	.	TRBJ2-3	TGTGCCAGCAGTCTGGGGACAGAGCAAGATACGCAGTATTTT	CASSLGTEQDTQYF
TRBV10-3	.	.	TRBJ2-7	TGTGCCATCAGTGACTCCAGACAGGTTGGTTACGAGCAGTACTTC	CAISDSRQVGYEQYF
TRBV4-3	.	.	TRBJ2-7	TGCGCCAGCAGCCAAGAGGGTCGAGGATCCTACGAGCAGTACTTC	CASSQEGRGSYEQYF
TRBV9	TRBD1	.	TRBJ1-5	TGTGCCAGCAGCCCGGGACAGGGGGCATATCAGCCCCAGCATTTT	CASSPGQGAYQPQHF
TRBV15	.	.	TRBJ1-4	TGTGCCACCAGCAGAGACGGGGAGGGAGAAAAACTGTTTTTT	CATSRDGEGEKLFF